This TCR beta chain was documented in a study of blood T cell repertoires in COVID-19. Profiled with immunoSEQ multiplex PCR; TCRdb holds only in-frame clones, not every one. This table holds 350,000 to 450,000 clones, 80% to 90% found once. This CDR3 contains 15 residues. Germline values: CDR1 LNHDA, CDR2 SQIVND (reference sequence). The V segment lost 3 bases and the J segment 7 bases; nucleotides outside the gene matches: 11. The source of this sequence is a woman in her sixties or seventies with COVID-19, enrolled during active disease. The V call is TRBV19, the J call TRBJ1-2; TRBD1 matches 7 bases. The specimen was peripheral blood. This CDR3 is CASSMARQGLSGYTF. CDR3 sequence (DNA): TGTGCCAGTAGTATGGCGAGACAGGGCTTGAGTGGCTACACCTTC.